The next 17 T cell receptor beta chains were all read from a single sample in a study of tumor-infiltrating lymphocytes in primary liver carcinoma. Synthesis of TCR beta cDNA was carried out from 450 to 650 ng total RNA with a constant-region primer. Construction of TCR beta libraries relied on three successive nested multiplex PCR rounds employing slightly modified ARM-PCR. TRBV1-TRBV30 forward primers paired with a C-beta reverse primer drove the first two PCR rounds, approximately 11 cycles each. One entry per CDR3 protein, called by TCRdb with MiXCR from the multiplex PCR reads. In the table there are fewer than 80,000 distinct CDR3 sequences, about three quarters of which are singletons. Without any cell sorting, about 19-32 mg of bulk tissue yielded co-extracted RNA and DNA. The sequenced material came from tumor-adjacent normal liver tissue. These receptors all come from a man aged 40-55 years with primary liver carcinoma and hepatitis B virus infection.

On this clonotype: A junction boundary mismatches the germline segment, possibly from a read error. V usage is TRBV12-3 or TRBV12-4 and J usage is TRBJ1-6; possible D gene TRBD1, 6 bases. This CDR3 has 15 amino acids. CDR3 in amino acids: CASSPLQGGDSSLHF. The DNA for the CDR3 is TGTGCCAGCAGTCCACTACAGGGTGGGGATTCATCCCTCCACTTT.

On this clonotype itself: Sequence at one end of the junction differs from germline and may be a read error. The V call is TRBV29-1, the J call TRBJ2-1; D unclear. The CDR3 consists of 13 residues. Germline-derived CDR1 and CDR2 are SQVTM and ANQGSEA. CDR3 residues: CGVEYSDYNEQFF. The CDR3 bases are TGCGGCGTCGAGTACAGTGATTACAATGAGCAGTTCTTC.

As regards this clonotype: A read error is possible here, since a much larger clone lies one base away. This chain joins TRBV28 and TRBJ1-5, with D maybe TRBD1 (6 bases). There are 13 residues in the CDR3. V gave up 10 bases and J gave up 5 bases, with 15 bases separating them. Germline V CDR1 and CDR2: MDHEN, SYDVKM. CDR3 amino acids: CATEQGPHQPQHF. In DNA, the CDR3 is TGTGCCACAGAACAGGGTCCTCATCAGCCCCAGCATTTT.

The chain carries TRBV29-1 and TRBJ2-7; D is possibly TRBD2 (5 bases). The CDR3 runs to 12 residues. V shed 8 bases and J shed 3 bases, with 14 bases lying between them. Germline loops: CDR1 SQVTM, CDR2 ANQGSEA. CDR3: CSFTKDCYEQYF. CDR3 coding DNA: TGCAGCTTCACCAAGGACTGCTACGAGCAGTACTTC.

This sequence joins TRBV5-5 and TRBJ2-7; a possible D gene is TRBD2 (6 bases). With 5 bases removed from V and 0 bases from J, the gap between germline ends came to 15 bases. This CDR3 contains 15 residues. From germline, CDR1 is SGHKS and CDR2 YYEKEE (reference sequence). In DNA form, the CDR3 reads TGTGCCAGCAGGCGGGGCGCGGTTGACTCCTACGAGCAGTACTTC. Translated, it gives CASRRGAVDSYEQYF.

With respect to this clonotype: Without the conserved terminal phenylalanine or tryptophan, this CDR3 likely stems from a read error. The chain is built from TRBV12-3 or TRBV12-4 and TRBJ1-1; no clear D gene. This CDR3 is 13 amino acids long. V dropped 2 bases and J dropped 5 bases, with 9 bases sitting between them. CDR3 in DNA: TGTGCCAGCAGTTTACGGGCGGATACTGAAGCTTTCCTT. Its protein is CASSLRADTEAFL.

As for this clonotype: Germline and junction disagree at one end, which may indicate a read error. The chain links TRBV11-2 to TRBJ2-1; unclear D gene. The germline V gene has CDR1 SGHAT and CDR2 FQNNGV. There are 15 residues in the CDR3. The CDR3 DNA reads as TGTGCCAGCAGCGACGCCTTGGGGTACTACAATGAGCAGTCCTTC. Amino acid sequence: CASSDALGYYNEQSF. Full variable domain (outside the CDR3, taken from reference TRBV11-2 and TRBJ2-1): EAGVAQSPRYKIIEKRQSVAFWCNPISGHATLYWYQQILGQGPKLLIQFQNNGVVDDSQLPKDRFSAERLKGVDSTLKIQPAKLEDSAVYLCASSDALGYYNEQSFGPGTRLTVL.

V usage is TRBV5-1 and J usage is TRBJ2-3; 7 nucleotides agree with TRBD1. CDR1 is SGHRS and CDR2 is YFSETQ in the germline V gene. J was trimmed by 4 bases and V by 0 bases; bases with no gene match: 2. The CDR3 sequence is 14 residues long. CDR3 nucleotides: TGCGCCAGCAGCTTGGGACAGGGCTCAGATACGCAGTATTTT. Translating gives CASSLGQGSDTQYF. Full variable domain (rest looked up from reference TRBV5-1 and TRBJ2-3): KAGVTQTPRYLIKTRGQQVTLSCSPISGHRSVSWYQQTPGQGLQFLFEYFSETQRNKGNFPGRFSGRQFSNSRSEMNVSTLELGDSALYLCASSLGQGSDTQYFGPGTRLTVL.

In the case of this clonotype: At one end, the junction sequence differs from germline, possibly due to a read error. This rearrangement joins TRBV5-4 to TRBJ2-2, with D uncertain. Germline CDR1 is SGHNT and CDR2 is YYREEE (reference sequence). The CDR3 consists of 12 residues. CDR3: CASGPPTWELFF. The DNA for the CDR3 is TGTGCCAGCGGCCCCCCCACCTGGGAGCTGTTTTTT. Combining the CDR3 with reference TRBV5-4 and TRBJ2-2 gives the whole variable domain ETGVTQSPTHLIKTRGQQVTLRCSSQSGHNTVSWYQQALGQGPQFIFQYYREEENGRGNFPPRFSGLQFPNYSSELNVNALELDDSALYLCASGPPTWELFFGEGSRLTVL.

This clonotype was observed at least ten times. The V gene is TRBV6-6, the J gene TRBJ2-3; no clear D gene. Germline V gives CDR1 MNHNY, CDR2 SVGAGI (reference sequence). This CDR3 is built from 12 residues. Trimming removed 6 bases from V and 6 bases from J, with 10 bases in between. The CDR3 sequence is CASRSIRDTQYF. CDR3 sequence (DNA): TGTGCCAGCAGGTCAATTCGGGATACGCAGTATTTT.

The chain has TRBV5-6 and TRBJ1-2; unclear D gene. V was cut by 4 bases and J by 3 bases, with 19 bases left in between. The CDR3 spans 16 residues. Germline V gene lookup returns CDR1 SGHDT and CDR2 YYEEEE. CDR3 DNA sequence: TGTGCCAGCAGCGACGCGGCCTTCATTGTCGACTATGGCTACACCTTC. Amino acid sequence: CASSDAAFIVDYGYTF.

Turning to this clonotype: Compared with germline, one end of the junction differs, possibly owing to a read error. V usage is TRBV11-1 and J usage is TRBJ2-1; D is perhaps TRBD1 (6 bases). The germline CDR1 and CDR2 sequences are SGHAT and FQDESV (reference sequence). This CDR3 region has 12 residues. CDR3 region: CASAGAYSEQLF. In DNA form, the CDR3 reads TGTGCCAGCGCAGGGGCCTACAGCGAGCAGCTCTTC.

For this clonotype: The germline gene is not matched at one end of the junction; a read error may be the cause. The chain joins TRBV4-2 to TRBJ2-7, with 7 bases identical to TRBD1. The CDR3 is 15 amino acids. CDR1 and CDR2 (germline): LGHNA, YNFKEQ. The chain's CDR3 is CASSERVGDSYEQCF. Here the CDR3 DNA reads TGTGCCAGCAGTGAGAGGGTGGGGGACAGCTACGAGCAGTGCTTC.

On this clonotype: A read error may account for a junction end that differs from germline. This chain connects TRBV12-3 or TRBV12-4 to TRBJ1-2, with TRBD1 as a possible D gene (5 bases). The CDR3 runs 13 residues. The CDR3 DNA follows: TGTGCCAGCAGTTTCCGGGACTCATATGGCTACACTTTC. It codes for CASSFRDSYGYTF.

Notes on this clonotype: At one end the junction does not follow the germline gene, possibly because of a read error. The V gene is TRBV6-2 or TRBV6-3, the J gene TRBJ2-3, with a possible D match to TRBD1 (5 bases). The germline CDR1 and CDR2 sequences are MNHEY and SVGEGT. The CDR3 is made up of 17 amino acids. DNA for the CDR3: TGTCCCAGCAGTTACTTCTCTCTGGGGCCTGGCACAGATACGCAGTATTTT. This translates into CPSSYFSLGPGTDTQYF.

In regard to this clonotype: One end of the junction varies from germline; a read error may be responsible. The CDR3 DNA reads TGCGCCAGCAGTGAGGGTACTGGGTCTGGGGCCAACGTCCTGTCTTTC. As protein: CASSEGTGSGANVLSF. The genes are TRBV10-2 and TRBJ2-6; weak D call: TRBD1 (5 bases). The CDR3 runs to 16 residues. Germline CDR1 WSHSY, CDR2 SAAADI.

Regarding this clonotype: One end of the junction does not line up with germline, which may come from a read error. The rearrangement links TRBV11-2 to TRBJ2-3; 7 bases align to TRBD2. CDR3 length equals 15 residues. Germline assignment: CDR1 SGHAT and CDR2 FQNNGV. CDR3 sequence reads: CASRLSATSTDTRYF. The CDR3 bases are TGTGCCAGCAGGCTCTCTGCGACTAGCACAGATACGCGGTATTTT.